This TCR beta chain came from a study of OX40 agonist ivuxolimab in advanced cancers. The repertoire was sequenced with immunoSEQ multiplex PCR; TCRdb's copy has only in-frame clones and lacks some. In the table there are approximately 82,000 clones, roughly 92% of which are singletons. Germline CDR1 SEHNR, CDR2 FQNEAQ (reference sequence). This CDR3 has 15 amino acids. Trimming took off 5 bases at V and 0 bases at J, with 13 bases between the two ends. The sample was CD4+ or CD8+ T cells sorted from blood, taken in a trial of the OX40 agonist ivuxolimab. The chain combines TRBV7-9 with TRBJ1-2, with D perhaps matching TRBD1 (6 bases). The receptor was derived from an adult with an advanced solid tumor such as melanoma, head and neck, liver or kidney cancer. The CDR3 spells CASSNMGGPNYGYTF. In nucleotides, the CDR3 is TGTGCCAGCAGCAACATGGGGGGCCCTAACTATGGCTACACCTTC.